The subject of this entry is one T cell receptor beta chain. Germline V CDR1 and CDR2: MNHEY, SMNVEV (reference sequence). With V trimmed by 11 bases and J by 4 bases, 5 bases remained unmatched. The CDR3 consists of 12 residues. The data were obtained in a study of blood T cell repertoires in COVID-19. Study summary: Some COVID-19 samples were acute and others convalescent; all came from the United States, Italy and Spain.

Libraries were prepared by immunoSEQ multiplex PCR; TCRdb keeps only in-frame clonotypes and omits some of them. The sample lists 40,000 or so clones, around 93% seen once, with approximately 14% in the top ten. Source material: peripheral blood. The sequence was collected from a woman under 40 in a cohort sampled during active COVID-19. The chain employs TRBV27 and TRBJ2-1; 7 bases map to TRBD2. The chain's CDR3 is CAAGREYNEQFF. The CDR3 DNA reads TGTGCCGCGGGGAGGGAGTACAATGAGCAGTTCTTC.